This TCR beta chain came from a study of T cell responses to AZD1222 COVID-19 vaccine. About this clone: Antigen unknown.

General study findings and limits: Across spike, vaccine-associated CD4 TCRs were found, dominant at 160-218 and 743-854. The donor group comprised mostly white British people and more females; the analysis possibly underestimated clonal diversity. Spike-specific TCR breadth rose after two AZD1222 doses, and depth rose as well.

Only in-frame clones appear in the TCRdb table, and some are missing; sequencing was by immunoSEQ multiplex PCR. The sample records about 78,000 clones, roughly 90% being singletons. Germline V CDR1 and CDR2: LNHDA, SQIVND (reference sequence). V lost 5 bases to trimming and J lost 6 bases; unmatched junction nucleotides: 6. CDR3 length: 14 residues. The V gene is TRBV19, the J gene TRBJ2-5; 10 nucleotides match TRBD2. The specimen was peripheral blood, collected 28 days after the second AZD1222 dose. This TCR came from an adult who received the AZD1222 COVID-19 vaccine. The CDR3 sequence is CASSLQRGGQTQYF. The DNA for the CDR3 is TGTGCCAGTAGTCTCCAGCGGGGGGGCCAGACCCAGTACTTC.